The rows below give T cell receptor beta chains drawn from one sample of a study of blood T cell repertoires in COVID-19. This table comes from immunoSEQ multiplex PCR, and its TCRdb copy is limited to in-frame clones, with some not included. Among tens of thousands of clones listed, approximately 84% were seen once. Sequenced input: peripheral blood. Receptors were obtained from a human donor in a cohort sampled during active COVID-19. Each CDR3 is given with its conserved first and last residue. Each record gives: J gene, D gene, V gene, clone size, CDR3 protein, CDR3 DNA. A D gene is named only where the DNA matches it firmly. Only some rows state a clone size, as once, few, many or a class for expanded clones.

>TRBJ1-2|-|TRBV10-1|-
CASSESNGVGYTF
TGCGCCAGCAGTGAGTCAAACGGGGTTGGCTACACCTTC
>TRBJ1-6|TRBD1|TRBV28|-
CASKGYGQAFSYNSPLHF
TGTGCCAGCAAGGGATATGGACAGGCCTTTTCCTATAATTCACCCCTCCACTTT
>TRBJ2-7|TRBD2|TRBV29-1|-
CSVRGPSGRASGEQYF
TGCAGCGTACGCGGACCGAGCGGGAGGGCTTCTGGCGAGCAGTACTTC
>TRBJ2-7|TRBD2|TRBV10-3|-
CAIRQGGTSLYEQYF
TGTGCCATCAGGCAGGGGGGGACTAGCCTCTACGAGCAGTACTTC
>TRBJ2-5|-|TRBV19|-
CASSVGASAETQYF
TGTGCCAGTAGTGTGGGGGCCTCAGCGGAGACCCAGTACTTC
>TRBJ1-4|TRBD1|TRBV18|-
CASSPPRGQDPEKLFF
TGTGCCAGCTCACCACCGAGGGGACAGGACCCCGAAAAACTGTTTTTT
>TRBJ2-7|-|TRBV30|-
CAPTGPGQGPVLIF
TGTGCCCCGACGGGCCCGGGCCAGGGGCCTGTTCTAATATTC
>TRBJ2-1|-|TRBV4-3|-
CASSPAGNEQFF
TGCGCCAGCAGCCCGGCCGGGAATGAGCAGTTCTTC
>TRBJ2-1|TRBD1|TRBV9|-
CASSFGQGFSYEQFF
TGTGCCAGCAGCTTTGGACAGGGTTTCAGCTATGAGCAGTTCTTC
>TRBJ2-7|-|TRBV7-6|-
CASSLGQAGQYF
TGTGCCAGCAGCTTAGGGCAGGCGGGGCAGTACTTC
>TRBJ1-3|TRBD1|TRBV3-1/TRBV3-2|-
CASSLRQGWSGNTIYF
TGTGCCAGCAGCCTAAGACAGGGTTGGTCTGGAAACACCATATATTTT
>TRBJ1-2|-|TRBV21-1|-
CASSRTGYGYTF
TGTGCCAGCAGCAGGACTGGCTATGGCTACACCTTC
>TRBJ2-3|TRBD2|TRBV3-1/TRBV3-2|-
CASSQSPSGVTDTQYF
TGTGCCAGCAGCCAATCCCCTAGCGGGGTCACAGATACGCAGTATTTT
>TRBJ2-1|TRBD1|TRBV5-8|-
CASSSGQTSSYNEQFF
TGTGCCAGCAGCTCGGGACAGACCAGCTCCTACAATGAGCAGTTCTTC
>TRBJ1-1|-|TRBV6-5|-
CASRVPGLRKAFF
TGTGCCAGCAGAGTGCCGGGACTCAGGAAAGCTTTCTTT
>TRBJ2-1|-|TRBV11-3|-
CASSLRSGFYNEQFF
TGTGCCAGCAGCTTAAGAAGCGGATTCTACAATGAGCAGTTCTTC
>TRBJ2-5|TRBD1|TRBV24-1|-
CATSETQGRQETQYF
TGTGCCACCAGTGAAACACAGGGGCGCCAAGAGACCCAGTACTTC
>TRBJ2-4|-|TRBV5-1|-
CASSGEVGTRNIQYF
TGCGCCAGCAGCGGGGAGGTGGGAACGAGAAACATTCAGTACTTC
>TRBJ2-7|TRBD2|TRBV27|-
CASSSGLAGPLEQYF
TGTGCCAGCAGTTCGGGACTAGCGGGACCCCTTGAGCAGTACTTC
>TRBJ1-1|-|TRBV27|once
CASSLFRNTEAFF
TGTGCCAGCAGTTTATTTCGGAACACTGAAGCTTTCTTT
>TRBJ1-5|-|TRBV6-1|-
CASSEAGGGVQPQHF
TGTGCCAGCAGTGAAGCTGGAGGCGGGGTCCAGCCCCAGCATTTT
>TRBJ1-5|-|TRBV28|once
CASSSPILGRVRGNQPQHF
TGTGCCAGCAGTTCCCCTATTTTGGGCAGGGTAAGGGGTAATCAGCCCCAGCATTTT
>TRBJ2-7|TRBD2|TRBV7-9|-
CASSLQIAGDYEQYF
TGTGCCAGCAGCTTACAAATAGCGGGAGATTACGAGCAGTACTTC
>TRBJ2-7|-|TRBV5-1|once
CASSPGTSSSYEQYF
TGCGCCAGCAGCCCTGGGACATCCTCGAGCTACGAGCAGTACTTC
>TRBJ2-1|TRBD2|TRBV7-3|-
CASSLGGGYNEQFF
TGTGCCAGCAGCTTGGGCGGGGGCTACAATGAGCAGTTCTTC
>TRBJ2-7|TRBD1|TRBV19|-
CASSPNPLTGVNEQYF
TGTGCCAGTAGTCCGAACCCACTGACAGGGGTGAACGAGCAGTACTTC
>TRBJ2-3|TRBD1|TRBV7-9|once
CASSPGQGSTDTQYF
TGTGCCAGCAGCCCAGGACAGGGTTCCACAGATACGCAGTATTTT
>TRBJ2-6|-|TRBV28|-
CASRTQSTGANVLTF
TGTGCCAGTAGAACTCAAAGTACTGGGGCCAACGTCCTGACTTTC
>TRBJ2-1|TRBD2|TRBV6-6|-
CATSTSGDPYNEQFF
TGTGCCACCTCGACTAGCGGGGACCCTTACAATGAGCAGTTCTTC
>TRBJ1-2|-|TRBV9|-
CASSVNQGRERGYTF
TGTGCCAGCAGCGTGAACCAGGGGCGGGAGCGGGGCTACACCTTC
>TRBJ1-6|-|TRBV2|-
CASRQQGVGNSPLHF
TGTGCCAGCAGACAACAGGGAGTTGGTAATTCACCCCTCCACTTT